This T cell receptor beta chain stems from a study of blood T cell repertoires in COVID-19. Produced via immunoSEQ multiplex PCR; TCRdb's table is partial and in-frame only. Among just under 35,000 clones listed, roughly 90% were seen once. The germline gives CDR1 SEHNR, CDR2 FQNEAQ (reference sequence). The CDR3 sequence is 14 residues long. The V gene end was trimmed by 5 bases and the J gene end by 6 bases; junction bases not matched to a gene: 8. The source of this sequence is a man between 60 and 70 years old with active or convalescent COVID-19. V usage is TRBV7-9 and J usage is TRBJ1-2; 8 nucleotides agree with TRBD1. The material sequenced was peripheral blood. The CDR3 DNA follows: TGTGCCAGCAGCCATGGACAGGGCAAGGATGGCTACACCTTC. Protein: CASSHGQGKDGYTF.